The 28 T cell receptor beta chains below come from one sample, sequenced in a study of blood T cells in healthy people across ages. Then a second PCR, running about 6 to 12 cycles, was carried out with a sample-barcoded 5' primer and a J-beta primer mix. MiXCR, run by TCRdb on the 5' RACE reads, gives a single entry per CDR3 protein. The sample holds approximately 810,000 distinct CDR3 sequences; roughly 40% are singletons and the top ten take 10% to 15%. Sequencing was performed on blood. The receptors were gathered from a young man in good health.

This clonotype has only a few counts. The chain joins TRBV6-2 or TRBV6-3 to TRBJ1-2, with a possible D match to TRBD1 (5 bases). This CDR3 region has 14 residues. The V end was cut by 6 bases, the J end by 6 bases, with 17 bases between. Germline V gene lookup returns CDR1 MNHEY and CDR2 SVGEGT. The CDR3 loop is CASSRWRGSDGYTF. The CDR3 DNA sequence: TGTGCCAGCAGCCGTTGGCGGGGCTCGGATGGCTACACCTTC.

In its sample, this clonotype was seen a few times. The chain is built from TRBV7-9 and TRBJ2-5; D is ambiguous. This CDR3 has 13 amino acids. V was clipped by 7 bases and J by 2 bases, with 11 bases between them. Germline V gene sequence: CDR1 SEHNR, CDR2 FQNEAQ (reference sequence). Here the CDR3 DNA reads TGTGCCAGCAACCCCCCCATACAAGAGACCCAGTACTTC. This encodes CASNPPIQETQYF.

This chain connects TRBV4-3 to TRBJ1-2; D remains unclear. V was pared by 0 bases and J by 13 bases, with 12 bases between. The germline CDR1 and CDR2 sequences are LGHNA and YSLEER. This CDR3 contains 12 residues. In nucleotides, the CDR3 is TGCGCCAGCAGCCAAGACCGGGCCGTGTTCACCTTC. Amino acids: CASSQDRAVFTF.

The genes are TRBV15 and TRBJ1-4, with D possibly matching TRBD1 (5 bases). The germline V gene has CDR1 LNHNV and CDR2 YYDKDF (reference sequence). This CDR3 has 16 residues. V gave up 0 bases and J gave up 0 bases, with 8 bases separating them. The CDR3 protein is CATSREPGATNEKLFF. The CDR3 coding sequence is TGTGCCACCAGCAGAGAGCCGGGGGCAACTAATGAAAAACTGTTTTTT.

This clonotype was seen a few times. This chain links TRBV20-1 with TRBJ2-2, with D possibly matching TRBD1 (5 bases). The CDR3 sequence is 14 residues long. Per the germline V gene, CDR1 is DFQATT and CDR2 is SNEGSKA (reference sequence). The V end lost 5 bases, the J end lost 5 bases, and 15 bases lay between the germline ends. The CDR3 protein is CSAEWAGWTGELFF. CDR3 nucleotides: TGCAGTGCTGAGTGGGCAGGGTGGACCGGGGAGCTGTTTTTT.

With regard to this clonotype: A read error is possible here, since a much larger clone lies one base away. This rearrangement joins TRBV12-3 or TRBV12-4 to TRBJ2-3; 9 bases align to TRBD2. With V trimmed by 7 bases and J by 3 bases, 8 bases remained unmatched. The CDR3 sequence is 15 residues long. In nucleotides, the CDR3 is TGTGCCAGCACCAGAAGTGGACTAGCGACAGATACGCAGTATTTT. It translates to CASTRSGLATDTQYF.

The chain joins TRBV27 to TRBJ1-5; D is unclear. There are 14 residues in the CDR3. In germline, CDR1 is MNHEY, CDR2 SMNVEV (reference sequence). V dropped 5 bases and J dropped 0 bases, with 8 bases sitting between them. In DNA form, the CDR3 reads TGTGCCAGCAGTCCCAGTGTTAGCAATCAGCCCCAGCATTTT. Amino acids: CASSPSVSNQPQHF.

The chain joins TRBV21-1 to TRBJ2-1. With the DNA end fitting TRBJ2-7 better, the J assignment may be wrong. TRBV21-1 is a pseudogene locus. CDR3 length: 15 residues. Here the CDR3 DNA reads TGTGCCAGCAGCAAAGCGCTCAGGTCGGGTAATGAGCAGTACTTC. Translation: CASSKALRSGNEQYF.

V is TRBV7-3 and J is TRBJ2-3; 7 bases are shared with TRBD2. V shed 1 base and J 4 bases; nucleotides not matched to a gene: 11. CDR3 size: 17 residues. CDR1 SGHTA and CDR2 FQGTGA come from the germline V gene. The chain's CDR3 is CASSLRSRGTESDTQYF. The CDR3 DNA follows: TGTGCCAGCAGCTTAAGGTCGCGGGGGACGGAATCAGATACGCAGTATTTT.

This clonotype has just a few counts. The CDR3 nucleotides read TGCGCCAGCAGTCCAACCCCGGGCTCCGGGGCGTGGGAGACCCAGTACTTC. It specifies CASSPTPGSGAWETQYF. This sequence joins TRBV4-3 and TRBJ2-5; D tentatively fits TRBD1 or TRBD2 (5 bases each). Germline loops: CDR1 LGHNA, CDR2 YSLEER. The CDR3 sequence is 17 residues long. Deletions cut 6 bases from V and 5 bases from J, with 25 bases between.

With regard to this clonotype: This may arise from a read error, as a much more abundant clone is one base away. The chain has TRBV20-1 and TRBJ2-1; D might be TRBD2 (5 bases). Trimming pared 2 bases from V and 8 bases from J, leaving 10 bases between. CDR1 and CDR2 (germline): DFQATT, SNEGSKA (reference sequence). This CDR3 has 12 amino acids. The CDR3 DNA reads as TGCAGTGCTAGAACCGGGGTAGATGAGCAGTTCTTC. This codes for CSARTGVDEQFF.

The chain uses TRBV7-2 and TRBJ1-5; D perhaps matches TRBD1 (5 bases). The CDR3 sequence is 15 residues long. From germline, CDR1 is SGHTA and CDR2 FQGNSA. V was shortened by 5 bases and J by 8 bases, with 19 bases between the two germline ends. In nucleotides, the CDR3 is TGTGCCAGCAGCCCGTGGACAAGGGAGAGGGAGCCCCAGCATTTT. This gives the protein CASSPWTREREPQHF.

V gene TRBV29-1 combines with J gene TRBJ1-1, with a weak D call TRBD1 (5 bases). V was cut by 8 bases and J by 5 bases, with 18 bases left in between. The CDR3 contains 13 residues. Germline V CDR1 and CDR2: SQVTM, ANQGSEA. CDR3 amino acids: CSTAGVGGTEAFF. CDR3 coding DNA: TGCAGCACAGCGGGGGTCGGTGGTACTGAAGCTTTCTTT.

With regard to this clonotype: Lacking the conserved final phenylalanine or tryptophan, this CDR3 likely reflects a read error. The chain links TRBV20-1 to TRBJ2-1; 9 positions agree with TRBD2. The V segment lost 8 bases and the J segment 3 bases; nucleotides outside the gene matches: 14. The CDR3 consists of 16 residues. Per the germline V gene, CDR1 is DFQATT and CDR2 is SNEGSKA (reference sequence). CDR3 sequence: CSPKSGGTSIYNEQFC. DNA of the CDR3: TGCAGTCCCAAATCTGGGGGGACTAGCATCTACAATGAGCAGTTCTGC.

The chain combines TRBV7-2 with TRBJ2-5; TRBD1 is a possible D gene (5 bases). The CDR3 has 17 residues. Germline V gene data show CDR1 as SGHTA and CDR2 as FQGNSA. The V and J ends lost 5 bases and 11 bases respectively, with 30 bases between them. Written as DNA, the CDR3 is TGTGCCAGCAGCCCCCGCAGACAGCTGGAATCCTACAATGAGCAGTACTTC. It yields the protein CASSPRRQLESYNEQYF.

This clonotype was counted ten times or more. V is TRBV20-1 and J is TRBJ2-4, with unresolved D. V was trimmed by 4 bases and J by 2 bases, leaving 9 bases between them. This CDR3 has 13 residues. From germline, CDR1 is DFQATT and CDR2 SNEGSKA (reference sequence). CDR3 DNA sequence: TGCAGTGCTACTGGACCTCCCAAAAACATTCAGTACTTC. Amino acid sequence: CSATGPPKNIQYF.

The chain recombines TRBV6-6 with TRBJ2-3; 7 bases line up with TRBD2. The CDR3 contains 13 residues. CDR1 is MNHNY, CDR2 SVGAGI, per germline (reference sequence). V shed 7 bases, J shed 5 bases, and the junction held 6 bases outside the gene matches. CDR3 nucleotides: TGTGCCAGCACCCTGACTAGCTTAGATACGCAGTATTTT. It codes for CASTLTSLDTQYF.

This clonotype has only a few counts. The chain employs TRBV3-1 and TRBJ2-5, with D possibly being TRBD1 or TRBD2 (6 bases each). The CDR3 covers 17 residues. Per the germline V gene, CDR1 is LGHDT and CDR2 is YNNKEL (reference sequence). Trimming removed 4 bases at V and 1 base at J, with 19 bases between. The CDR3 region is CASSPRGGYGAQETQYF. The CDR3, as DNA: TGTGCCAGCAGCCCGCGAGGGGGGTATGGTGCCCAAGAGACCCAGTACTTC.

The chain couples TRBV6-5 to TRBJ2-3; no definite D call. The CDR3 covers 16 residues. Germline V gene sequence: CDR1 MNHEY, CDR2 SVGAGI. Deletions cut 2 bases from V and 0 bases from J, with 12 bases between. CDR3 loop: CASSYAVPQSTDTQYF. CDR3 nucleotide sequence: TGTGCCAGCAGTTACGCGGTTCCCCAAAGCACAGATACGCAGTATTTT.

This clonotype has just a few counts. The CDR3 nucleotides are TGTGCCAGCACGGGACAGGGTCGGGAGACCCAGTACTTC. Protein sequence: CASTGQGRETQYF. The rearrangement uses TRBV7-2 and TRBJ2-5, with 9 bases matching TRBD1. There are 13 residues in the CDR3. J gave up 5 bases and V 7 bases, and 5 bases lay outside the gene matches. Germline V gene data show CDR1 as SGHTA and CDR2 as FQGNSA.

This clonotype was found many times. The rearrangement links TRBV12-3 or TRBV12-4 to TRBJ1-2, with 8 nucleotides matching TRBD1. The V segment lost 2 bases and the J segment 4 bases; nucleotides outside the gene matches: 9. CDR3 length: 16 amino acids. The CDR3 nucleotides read TGTGCCAGCAGTTTATCCCCGACAGGGGTTCCCTATGGCTACACCTTC. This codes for CASSLSPTGVPYGYTF.

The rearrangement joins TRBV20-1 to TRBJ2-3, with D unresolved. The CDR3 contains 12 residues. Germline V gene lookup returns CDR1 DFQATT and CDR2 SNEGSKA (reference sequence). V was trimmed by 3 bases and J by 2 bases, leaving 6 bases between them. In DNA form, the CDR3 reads TGCAGTGCTAGTTCCCTCACAGATACGCAGTATTTT. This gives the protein CSASSLTDTQYF.

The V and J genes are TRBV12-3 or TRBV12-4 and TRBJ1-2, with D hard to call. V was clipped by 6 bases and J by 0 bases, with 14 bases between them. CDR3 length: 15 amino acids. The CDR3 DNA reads TGTGCCAGCAGGCCCCCCGGGTTAGCTAACTATGGCTACACCTTC. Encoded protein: CASRPPGLANYGYTF.

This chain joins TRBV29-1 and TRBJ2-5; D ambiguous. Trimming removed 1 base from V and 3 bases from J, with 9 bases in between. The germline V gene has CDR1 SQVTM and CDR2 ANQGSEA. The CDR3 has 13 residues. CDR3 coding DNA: TGCAGCGTTGAAGGACGCTTGAAAGAGACCCAGTACTTC. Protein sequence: CSVEGRLKETQYF.

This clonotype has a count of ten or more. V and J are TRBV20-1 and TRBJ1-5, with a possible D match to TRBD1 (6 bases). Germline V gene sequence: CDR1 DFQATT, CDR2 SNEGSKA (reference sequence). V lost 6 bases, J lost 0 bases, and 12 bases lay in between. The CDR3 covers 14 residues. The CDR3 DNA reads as TGCAGTGCAAAACAGGGTAATAGCAATCAGCCCCAGCATTTT. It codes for CSAKQGNSNQPQHF.

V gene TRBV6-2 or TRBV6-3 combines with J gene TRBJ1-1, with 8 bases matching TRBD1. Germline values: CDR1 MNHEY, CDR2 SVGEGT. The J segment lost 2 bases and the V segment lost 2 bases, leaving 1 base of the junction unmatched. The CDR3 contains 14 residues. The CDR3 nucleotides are TGTGCCAGCAGTTACGCAGGGGGCAACACTGAAGCTTTCTTT. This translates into CASSYAGGNTEAFF.

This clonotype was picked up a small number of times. CDR3 region: CASSLSTGGRNQPQHF. The CDR3 DNA reads as TGTGCCAGCAGCCTATCGACAGGGGGGCGAAATCAGCCCCAGCATTTT. The V and J genes are TRBV14 and TRBJ1-5, with 9 bases identical to TRBD1. Germline V gene sequence: CDR1 SGHDN, CDR2 FVKESK. This CDR3 contains 16 residues. Trimming cost V 4 bases and J 4 bases; bases outside gene matches: 8.

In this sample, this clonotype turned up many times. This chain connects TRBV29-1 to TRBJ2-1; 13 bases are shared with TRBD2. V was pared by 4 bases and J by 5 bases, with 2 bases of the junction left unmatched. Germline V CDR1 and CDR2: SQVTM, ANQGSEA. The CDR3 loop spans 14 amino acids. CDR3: CSVGGTSGDNEQFF. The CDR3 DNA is TGCAGCGTTGGTGGGACTAGCGGGGACAATGAGCAGTTCTTC.